One and the same sample provided the 6 T cell receptor beta chains below, sequenced in a study of blood T cell repertoires in COVID-19. Method: immunoSEQ multiplex PCR; TCRdb's copy keeps in-frame clones and lacks some. The data show 100,000 to 150,000 clones, with approximately 88% seen just once and 10% held by the top ten. The sample consisted of peripheral blood. The receptors stem from a middle-aged man with acute or convalescent COVID-19.

The V and J genes are TRBV28 and TRBJ1-6; D call uncertain. The ends were cut back, 8 bases at V and 0 bases at J, with 14 bases in the middle. The V gene's germline CDR1 is MDHEN and CDR2 SYDVKM. CDR3 length: 16 amino acids. The CDR3 DNA sequence: TGTGCCAGCTTCAGCGGATCCTTCTCCTATAATTCACCCCTCCACTTT. It yields the protein CASFSGSFSYNSPLHF.

The V gene is TRBV9, the J gene TRBJ1-6, with D unclear. From germline, CDR1 is SGDLS and CDR2 YYNGEE. V was pared by 4 bases and J by 5 bases, with 10 bases between. CDR3 length: 14 amino acids. The CDR3 sequence: CASSPLMDNSPLHF. The CDR3 bases are TGTGCCAGCAGCCCACTGATGGATAATTCACCCCTCCACTTT.

A single count supports this clone. The CDR3 loop reads CASSASTGTAGQYF. In DNA form, the CDR3 reads TGTGCCAGCAGTGCATCTACCGGGACAGCCGGGCAGTACTTC. V and J are TRBV27 and TRBJ2-7, with 7 bases fitting TRBD1. Germline CDR1 MNHEY, CDR2 SMNVEV (reference sequence). The CDR3 is made up of 14 amino acids. V was pared by 5 bases and J by 9 bases, with 13 bases of the junction left unmatched.

This chain joins TRBV5-8 and TRBJ2-5, with D maybe TRBD1 (6 bases). In germline, CDR1 is SGHTS, CDR2 YDEGEE. The CDR3 covers 13 residues. Trimming removed 9 bases at V and 5 bases at J, with 17 bases between. CDR3 sequence: CATNRELGETQYF. The DNA for the CDR3 is TGTGCCACCAACAGGGAACTTGGGGAGACCCAGTACTTC.

V usage is TRBV28 and J usage is TRBJ1-5; TRBD1 agrees at 7 bases. Trimming removed 3 bases from V and 3 bases from J; junction bases left unmatched: 14. Germline V gene data show CDR1 as MDHEN and CDR2 as SYDVKM. The CDR3 loop spans 18 amino acids. The CDR3 spells CASSFSTGLGSINQPQHF. As DNA, the CDR3 is TGTGCCAGCAGTTTTTCGACAGGGTTGGGTTCCATCAATCAGCCCCAGCATTTT.

The chain joins TRBV18 to TRBJ1-1; 11 nucleotides align to TRBD1. The CDR3 is 15 amino acids. Germline assignment: CDR1 KGHSH and CDR2 LQKENI. V gave up 6 bases and J gave up 4 bases; unmatched junction bases: 7. The CDR3 nucleotides are TGTGCCAGCTCGCTCGGACAGGGGGCGGGCACTGAAGCTTTCTTT. As protein: CASSLGQGAGTEAFF.